This entry describes one TCR beta chain. This sample was taken from a study of blood T cell repertoires in COVID-19. The germline V gene encodes CDR1 SGHKS and CDR2 YYEKEE (reference sequence). V shed 4 bases and J 3 bases; nucleotides not matched to a gene: 7. The CDR3 covers 14 residues. TCRdb's table, derived via immunoSEQ multiplex PCR, lists solely in-frame clones and lacks some. The table includes 200,000 to 250,000 clones, just over 90% detected once. The chain uses TRBV5-5 and TRBJ2-7; 7 bases agree with TRBD2. This TCR was sampled from a man in his thirties or forties with acute or convalescent COVID-19. Sequenced input: peripheral blood. CDR3 bases: TGTGCCAGCAGCCCAGCTAGCGGAAACTACGAGCAGTACTTC. Protein product: CASSPASGNYEQYF.